This T cell receptor beta chain was sequenced for a study of T cell repertoires in cytomegalovirus infection. Overall study: In public TCR beta signatures, there were indications of both CMV infection and matching HLA type. Study-wide results and limits: HLA-C-restricted CMV clonotypes gave the most frequent clonotype in two of eight donors.

TCRdb re-derived calls from the reads in MiXCR, one entry per CDR3 protein. The sample records around 500,000 distinct CDR3 sequences, under 45% being singletons. Notes on this clonotype: Its target is not known.

Germline CDR1 is SGHRS and CDR2 is YFSETQ. Trimming cost V 4 bases and J 0 bases, with 13 bases left between them. CDR3 size: 15 residues. This TCR was recovered from a human donor in good health (CMV status not recorded). Some clones in this sample may be carry-over from other donors' samples. V and J are TRBV5-1 and TRBJ1-1, with a weak D call TRBD1 (6 bases). The source was cultured PBMCs, collected from culture after CMV antigen stimulation. The CDR3 DNA reads as TGCGCCAGCAGCCAAAGGACAGCTCTGAACACTGAAGCTTTCTTT. Protein sequence: CASSQRTALNTEAFF.